The next 30 T cell receptor beta chains were all read from a single sample in a study of identical twins. TCRdb ran MiXCR on the 5' RACE reads and lists one entry per CDR3 protein. Of about 220,000 distinct CDR3 sequences listed, more than 6.5% were seen once; the top ten hold less than 2%. The data were also submitted as part of a second study, on yellow fever vaccine responses in identical twins.

Sample: memory (CD45RO+) T cells sorted from blood. These receptors came from a woman younger than 35 in good health.

This clonotype was seen a handful of times. V is TRBV5-6 and J is TRBJ2-3, with 8 positions matching TRBD2. V dropped 4 bases and J dropped 0; count of bases not matched to a gene: 10. Germline V gene data show CDR1 as SGHDT and CDR2 as YYEEEE. CDR3 size: 17 residues. The CDR3 sequence: CASSGAGLGGSTDTQYF. CDR3 coding DNA: TGTGCCAGCAGCGGAGCGGGACTAGGGGGAAGCACAGATACGCAGTATTTT.

This clonotype was found a few times. This rearrangement joins TRBV10-1 to TRBJ2-3; TRBD1 matches 8 bases. CDR1 is WNHNN and CDR2 is SYGVQD in the germline V gene (reference sequence). Trimming cost V 2 bases and J 4 bases; bases outside gene matches: 5. The CDR3 runs 15 residues. For the CDR3, the DNA is TGCGCCAGCAGTGAGCGGAGACAGGGGTCAGATACGCAGTATTTT. It encodes CASSERRQGSDTQYF.

This chain connects TRBV19 to TRBJ2-1, with D possibly matching TRBD1 (6 bases). Trimming stripped 5 bases from V and 4 bases from J, with 9 bases between. Per germline, CDR1 LNHDA and CDR2 SQIVND (reference sequence). The CDR3 totals 13 residues. The CDR3 nucleotides read TGTGCCAGTAGTGACAGGAATTACAATGAGCAGTTCTTC. Translated: CASSDRNYNEQFF.

This chain's CDR3 is CASSKLGGAHYGYTF. CDR3 DNA: TGTGCCAGCAGCAAACTAGGGGGGGCCCACTATGGCTACACCTTC. The V gene is TRBV21-1, the J gene TRBJ1-2; TRBD1, the table's D call, lacks a check against the DNA. TRBV21-1 is a pseudogene segment. This CDR3 region has 15 residues.

Ten or more counts support this clonotype. This sequence joins TRBV5-1 and TRBJ2-3, with a possible D match to TRBD1 (5 bases). Trimming stripped 4 bases from V and 6 bases from J, with 15 bases between. This CDR3 spans 14 amino acids. The V gene's germline CDR1 is SGHRS and CDR2 YFSETQ. This CDR3 is CASSPYRITDTQYF. CDR3 DNA: TGCGCCAGCAGCCCTTACAGGATCACTGATACGCAGTATTTT.

In this sample, this clonotype turned up a few times. This chain connects TRBV7-2 to TRBJ2-7; D is ambiguous. The CDR3 spans 14 residues. Germline CDR1 is SGHTA and CDR2 is FQGNSA. V shed 1 base and J shed 2 bases, with 9 bases lying between them. The chain's CDR3 is CASSLVDPTYEQYF. CDR3 in DNA: TGTGCCAGCAGCTTAGTGGATCCGACCTACGAGCAGTACTTC. The full variable domain, its missing parts supplied by reference TRBV7-2 and TRBJ2-7, is GAGVSQSPSNKVTEKGKDVELRCDPISGHTALYWYRQSLGQGLEFLIYFQGNSAPDKSGLPSDRFSAERTGGSVSTLTIQRTQQEDSAVYLCASSLVDPTYEQYFGPGTRLTVT.

The table lists this clonotype with a few counts. The V gene is TRBV19, the J gene TRBJ2-2; 10 nucleotides line up with TRBD1. Per the germline V gene, CDR1 is LNHDA and CDR2 is SQIVND (reference sequence). The CDR3 is made up of 18 amino acids. The J segment lost 6 bases and the V segment lost 4 bases, leaving 14 bases of the junction unmatched. CDR3 nucleotide sequence: TGTGCCAGTAGTAAACCCAAATCCGGGACAGGGGTTCCCGGGGAGCTGTTTTTT. Translation: CASSKPKSGTGVPGELFF.

The chain links TRBV5-1 to TRBJ2-1, with D tentatively TRBD2 (5 bases). CDR3 length: 15 amino acids. CDR1 is SGHRS, CDR2 YFSETQ, per germline. V was clipped by 4 bases and J by 5 bases, with 16 bases between them. CDR3 in DNA: TGCGCCAGCAGCCTGGACTGGATTACGGACAATGAGCAGTTCTTC. Protein product: CASSLDWITDNEQFF.

Concerning this clonotype itself: An end of the junction differs from the germline gene, which may be a read error. CDR3 DNA sequence: TGTGCCAGCACCGATAGCGGGTTTACCGCCTACGAGCAGCACTTC. It yields the protein CASTDSGFTAYEQHF. The V gene is TRBV6-1, the J gene TRBJ2-7, with TRBD2 matching over 7 bases. CDR1 is MNHNS, CDR2 SASEGT, per germline. This CDR3 comprises 15 residues.

This clonotype was counted ten times or more. This chain joins TRBV10-3 and TRBJ2-1; 13 nucleotides line up with TRBD2. J was trimmed by 5 bases and V by 3 bases; bases with no gene match: 10. In germline, CDR1 is ENHRY, CDR2 SYGVKD. The CDR3 spans 18 residues. The CDR3 sequence: CAISDPGLAGSADNEQFF. Here the CDR3 DNA reads TGTGCCATCAGTGATCCGGGACTAGCGGGGTCCGCAGACAATGAGCAGTTCTTC.

The rearrangement links TRBV4-1 to TRBJ1-6, with TRBD1 as a possible D gene (5 bases). Trimming cost V 1 base and J 5 bases, with 15 bases left between them. The CDR3 is made up of 17 amino acids. Germline values: CDR1 MGHRA, CDR2 YSYEKL. The CDR3 sequence is CASSQGGLAVDNSPLHF. The CDR3, as DNA: TGCGCCAGCAGCCAAGGGGGCCTGGCGGTGGATAATTCACCCCTCCACTTT.

This chain uses TRBV6-5 with TRBJ2-6, with TRBD1 as a possible D gene (6 bases). This CDR3 has 17 amino acids. Trimming removed 0 bases from V and 0 bases from J, with 9 bases in between. CDR1 and CDR2 (germline): MNHEY, SVGAGI. The CDR3 bases are TGTGCCAGCAGTTACTCGGGACAAGTCTCTGGGGCCAACGTCCTGACTTTC. It is translated as CASSYSGQVSGANVLTF.

This clonotype was observed at least ten times. V is TRBV7-2 and J is TRBJ2-1, with 7 bases that match TRBD2. Trimming at V came to 5 bases and at J to 2 bases, leaving 6 bases not matched to a gene. The germline V gene has CDR1 SGHTA and CDR2 FQGNSA. This CDR3 contains 15 residues. The CDR3 here is CASSATSDTYNEQFF. The CDR3 nucleotides read TGTGCCAGCAGCGCCACTAGCGATACCTACAATGAGCAGTTCTTC. Combining the CDR3 with reference TRBV7-2 and TRBJ2-1 gives the whole variable domain GAGVSQSPSNKVTEKGKDVELRCDPISGHTALYWYRQSLGQGLEFLIYFQGNSAPDKSGLPSDRFSAERTGGSVSTLTIQRTQQEDSAVYLCASSATSDTYNEQFFGPGTRLTVL.

This clonotype was counted a few times. The chain uses TRBV28 and TRBJ2-3; maybe TRBD1 (6 bases). V was shortened by 4 bases and J by 0 bases, with 17 bases between the two germline ends. Germline values: CDR1 MDHEN, CDR2 SYDVKM. The CDR3 contains 17 residues. The CDR3 sequence is CASSSLDRASSTDTQYF. The CDR3 DNA follows: TGTGCCAGCAGTTCACTGGACAGAGCTTCTAGCACAGATACGCAGTATTTT.

This clonotype was seen ten or more times. The gene calls are TRBV7-8 and TRBJ2-1; D may correspond to TRBD1 or TRBD2 (5 bases each). V shed 1 base and J shed 7 bases, with 14 bases lying between them. Germline V gene lookup returns CDR1 SGHVS and CDR2 FQNEAQ. The CDR3 contains 15 residues. CDR3 amino acids: CASSLVLGVGNEQFF. The CDR3 bases are TGTGCCAGCAGCTTAGTTCTGGGGGTGGGGAATGAGCAGTTCTTC.

The CDR3 DNA reads as TGTGCCAGCAGCTTACCGAGGGGAGGGAACACTGAAGCTTTCTTT. Its translation: CASSLPRGGNTEAFF. The rearrangement joins TRBV7-2 to TRBJ1-1; TRBD1 might be the D (5 bases). This CDR3 is built from 15 residues. The germline CDR1 and CDR2 sequences are SGHTA and FQGNSA. V was clipped by 2 bases and J by 1 base, with 11 bases between them.

This clonotype was recorded many times. The chain is built from TRBV11-1 and TRBJ1-1, with 11 bases matching TRBD1. CDR3 length: 16 residues. The V segment lost 1 base and the J segment 1 base; nucleotides outside the gene matches: 2. Germline CDR1 is SGHAT and CDR2 is FQDESV (reference sequence). The CDR3 region is CASSLGDRGSNTEAFF. Written as DNA, the CDR3 is TGTGCCAGCAGCTTAGGGGACAGGGGGTCGAACACTGAAGCTTTCTTT.

At least ten counts were recorded for this clonotype. The chain is built from TRBV5-1 and TRBJ2-7; the D gene is possibly TRBD2 (5 bases). This CDR3 contains 15 residues. Germline CDR1 SGHRS, CDR2 YFSETQ. Trimming took 4 bases from V and 2 from J, leaving 16 bases between them. This chain's CDR3 is CASSPRSGTPYEQYF. The CDR3 DNA is TGCGCCAGCAGCCCACGAAGCGGAACACCCTACGAGCAGTACTTC.

This clonotype was seen a handful of times. V is TRBV5-6 and J is TRBJ1-5; perhaps TRBD1 as D (5 bases). The germline V gene has CDR1 SGHDT and CDR2 YYEEEE. The V end was cut by 1 base, the J end by 3 bases, with 14 bases between. The CDR3 is 16 amino acids. Here the CDR3 reads CASSLFDQGVNQPQHF. The CDR3 nucleotides are TGTGCCAGCAGCTTGTTCGACCAGGGAGTCAATCAGCCCCAGCATTTT.

Only a few counts were recorded for this clonotype. This chain uses TRBV6-1 with TRBJ2-7; 11 nucleotides agree with TRBD1. The CDR3 is made up of 15 amino acids. The germline V gene has CDR1 MNHNS and CDR2 SASEGT. The J segment lost 3 bases and the V segment lost 5 bases, leaving 6 bases of the junction unmatched. CDR3 loop: CASSPTGTGGYEQYF. The CDR3 region has the DNA TGTGCCAGCAGTCCGACCGGGACAGGGGGCTACGAGCAGTACTTC.

This clonotype was seen more than once but under ten times. The V call is TRBV18, the J call TRBJ2-3; D is tentatively TRBD1 or TRBD2 (5 bases each). The germline V and J ends were trimmed by 3 bases and 5 bases, with 21 bases remaining between them. CDR1 and CDR2 (germline): KGHSH, LQKENI. The CDR3 sequence is 17 residues long. The CDR3 sequence: CASSPPNRDLLKDTQYF. CDR3 nucleotide sequence: TGTGCCAGCTCACCTCCTAATAGGGACCTTTTGAAAGATACGCAGTATTTT.

This clonotype has at least ten counts. The chain links TRBV29-1 to TRBJ2-3, with D unclear. Trimming took 7 bases from V and 4 from J, leaving 12 bases between them. The length of the CDR3 is 12 residues. Germline V gives CDR1 SQVTM, CDR2 ANQGSEA. The CDR3 region is CSALGSPDTQYF. The CDR3 nucleotides read TGCAGCGCCCTGGGTTCCCCAGATACGCAGTATTTT.

This clonotype was seen ten or more times. The chain is built from TRBV3-1 and TRBJ2-3, with TRBD2 matching 10 bases. This CDR3 region has 16 residues. The junction had 6 bases not matched to a gene; V was cut back by 4 bases and J by 2 bases. The germline V gene encodes CDR1 LGHDT and CDR2 YNNKEL (reference sequence). CDR3 protein: CASSLVAGGSTDTQYF. CDR3 coding DNA: TGTGCCAGCAGCCTCGTAGCGGGGGGATCCACAGATACGCAGTATTTT.

This clonotype has at least ten counts. The chain employs TRBV20-1 and TRBJ2-6; D remains ambiguous. This CDR3 has 13 amino acids. Germline-derived CDR1 and CDR2 are DFQATT and SNEGSKA (reference sequence). The V end lost 5 bases, the J end lost 12 bases, and 17 bases lay between the germline ends. CDR3 DNA sequence: TGCAGTGCTGCGATAACTAAGTCCTTCGTCCTGACTTTC. This codes for CSAAITKSFVLTF.

This clonotype came up many times. The chain couples TRBV27 to TRBJ1-6; unclear D gene. The CDR3 covers 14 residues. The V end was cut by 2 bases, the J end by 2 bases, with 4 bases between. Germline V lookup: CDR1 MNHEY, CDR2 SMNVEV (reference sequence). CDR3 sequence: CASSLLTYNSPLHF. CDR3 DNA: TGTGCCAGCAGTTTACTAACCTATAATTCACCCCTCCACTTT.

This clonotype has a handful of counts. The V and J genes are TRBV7-9 and TRBJ2-5, with D maybe TRBD1 (5 bases). Between the trimmed V and J ends, which lost 4 bases and 6 bases, there was a span of 15 bases. The germline V gene encodes CDR1 SEHNR and CDR2 FQNEAQ (reference sequence). The CDR3 extends over 14 amino acids. The CDR3 spells CASSYPQGVKTQYF. Written as DNA, the CDR3 is TGTGCCAGCAGCTATCCTCAGGGTGTAAAGACCCAGTACTTC. Drawing the rest from reference TRBV7-9 and TRBJ2-5, the complete variable domain is DTGVSQNPRHKITKRGQNVTFRCDPISEHNRLYWYRQTLGQGPEFLTYFQNEAQLEKSRLLSDRFSAERPKGSFSTLEIQRTEQGDSAMYLCASSYPQGVKTQYFGPGTRLLVL.

This clonotype has at least ten counts. The V call is TRBV7-2, the J call TRBJ2-4, with D perhaps matching TRBD1 or TRBD2 (5 bases each). Trimming left V 5 bases short and J 0 bases short, with 11 bases between. Germline CDR1 and CDR2: SGHTA and FQGNSA. CDR3 length: 15 amino acids. CDR3 bases: TGTGCCAGCAGCAGGGACCAATTAGCCAAAAACATTCAGTACTTC. Translated, it gives CASSRDQLAKNIQYF.

This clonotype was counted a few times. The V call is TRBV19, the J call TRBJ1-5; the D is unclear. This CDR3 is 14 amino acids long. V was clipped by 3 bases and J by 2 bases, with 8 bases between them. From germline, CDR1 is LNHDA and CDR2 SQIVND (reference sequence). The CDR3 DNA reads as TGTGCCAGTAGTATTGACCAGGGCAATCAGCCCCAGCATTTT. It specifies CASSIDQGNQPQHF.

The gene calls are TRBV12-5 and TRBJ1-2; TRBD1 matches 12 bases. The germline gives CDR1 LGHNT, CDR2 FRNRAP. The J segment lost 0 bases and the V segment lost 0 bases, leaving 2 bases of the junction unmatched. The CDR3 is 17 amino acids. CDR3 sequence: CASGLVGTGGSNYGYTF. DNA of the CDR3: TGTGCTAGTGGTTTGGTCGGGACAGGGGGCTCTAACTATGGCTACACCTTC.

In this sample, this clonotype turned up many times. The chain employs TRBV12-3 or TRBV12-4 and TRBJ2-5; D is tentatively TRBD1 or TRBD2 (5 bases each). Trimming took off 6 bases at V and 4 bases at J, with 15 bases between the two ends. This CDR3 region has 14 residues. CDR3 protein: CASSWGTHGETQYF. The CDR3 coding sequence is TGTGCCAGCAGCTGGGGGACCCATGGAGAGACCCAGTACTTC.